The present T cell receptor (beta chain) was sequenced within a study of cytomegalovirus exposure and HLA in healthy donors. Overall study: There were 90 million to 130 million unique TCR beta sequences, drawn from 200 million or so T cells, in an earlier analysis.

V was pared by 4 bases and J by 4 bases, with 6 bases of the junction left unmatched. The germline V gene encodes CDR1 LNHDA and CDR2 SQIVND (reference sequence). The CDR3 length is 16 residues. A word on this clone: The antigen is unknown.

PCR amplification relied on 60 Vbeta primers (plus 13 Jbeta primers). Sequencing was performed with immunoSEQ multiplex PCR; in TCRdb, only in-frame clones are kept and a portion is missing. The sample shows some 130,000 clones, roughly 79% of them seen only once. The study's findings and limits: Rarity marked most TCR sequences, yet some public TCRs occurred in many donors. Several V segments, TRBV6-2 and TRBV6-3 among them, could not be told apart and were dropped. Judged likely to be a sequencing artifact was a cluster of highly shared sequence variants.

This receptor was obtained from a woman aged 50 to 60 in good health and CMV-seronegative. The sample consisted of PBMCs. This chain links TRBV19 with TRBJ1-5; 11 bases align to TRBD1. In DNA, the CDR3 is TGTGCCAGTAGTAGTCCCGGGACAGGGGGAAATCAGCCCCAGCATTTT. Residues: CASSSPGTGGNQPQHF.